At least ten counts were recorded for the clone carrying this T cell receptor (beta chain). The CDR3 consists of 13 residues. V was trimmed by 7 bases and J by 4 bases, leaving 8 bases between them. This sample was included in a study of control samples from healthy donors and cancer patients. Using immunoSEQ multiplex PCR, the repertoire was profiled, and TCRdb retains in-frame clones only, with some absent. The data contain around 130,000 clones, roughly 94% of them singletons. The rearrangement uses TRBV12-3 or TRBV12-4 and TRBJ2-6, with D hard to call. This receptor was obtained from a man younger than 40 in good health. The sequenced sample was blood. The CDR3 nucleotides are TGTGCCAGCACCCCGAGGGGGGCCAACGTCCTGACTTTC. This sequence encodes CASTPRGANVLTF.